Listed below are T cell receptor beta chains from one sample, sequenced in a study of blood T cells in healthy people across ages. TCRdb re-called the 5' RACE reads through MiXCR, storing one row per CDR3 protein. The sample consists of under 850,000 distinct CDR3 sequences, about 37% of them appearing once. The sample taken for sequencing was blood. Source of these receptors: a man aged 18 to 29 in good health. CDR3s include the opening cysteine and the closing phenylalanine or tryptophan. Each record gives: CDR3 DNA, CDR3 protein, V gene, clone size, D gene, J gene. A D gene is named only where the DNA matches it firmly. Size values are once, few and many counts, or a class for expanded clones, and some rows have none.

TGTGCCATCAAGGGTTCCGGCGCCCGGGAAGGCTACACCTTC CAIKGSGAREGYTF TRBV10-3 . . TRBJ1-2
TGTGCCAGCAGGGCACCTGGATTGGGGGAAGGAGATACGCAGTATTTT CASRAPGLGEGDTQYF TRBV9 . . TRBJ2-3
TGTGCCAGCTGGCCTCCAGGCGGAAGCACTGAAGCTTTCTTT CASWPPGGSTEAFF TRBV27 . . TRBJ1-1
TGTGCCAGTAGTTACACAGGGATAGGCGATCAGCCCCAGCATTTT CASSYTGIGDQPQHF TRBV19 few . TRBJ1-5
TGCAGTGCTAACAGCTATGGCTACACCTTC CSANSYGYTF TRBV20-1 . . TRBJ1-2
TGCAGCGTTGGGGCCTCTGGGGCCAACGTCCTGACTTTC CSVGASGANVLTF TRBV29-1 . . TRBJ2-6
TGTGCCAGCACTCCGAACGGACTAGCGGGGGTGTACAATGAGCAGTACTTC CASTPNGLAGVYNEQYF TRBV2 . TRBD2 TRBJ2-7
TGTGCCAGCCGAACGACAGGGGGCCATGGCTACACCTTC CASRTTGGHGYTF TRBV12-3/TRBV12-4 many TRBD1 TRBJ1-2
TGCAGTGCTTTCCGTCCGACCGAAACCTCCTACAATGAGCAGTTCTTC CSAFRPTETSYNEQFF TRBV20-1 . . TRBJ2-1
TGCGCCAGCAGCTTGGGAGACAGGGTGTGGGGCTACACCTTC CASSLGDRVWGYTF TRBV5-1 . TRBD1 TRBJ1-2
TGCGCCAGCAGCCAAAGCCCGGACGGACAGGGGGAATACAATGAGCAGTTCTTC CASSQSPDGQGEYNEQFF TRBV5-1 . TRBD1 TRBJ2-1
TGCAGCGTTTTGCAGGGGGCAATAGATACGCAGTATTTT CSVLQGAIDTQYF TRBV29-1 . TRBD1 TRBJ2-3
TGTGCCAGCAGCTCTAATACAGGACGCTCCTACAATGAGCAGTTCTTC CASSSNTGRSYNEQFF TRBV7-3 few . TRBJ2-1
TGTGCCAGCAGTTACCTCGCGGGGGGGAAAAGCACAGATACGCAGTATTTT CASSYLAGGKSTDTQYF TRBV6-6 few TRBD2 TRBJ2-3
TGTGCCAACAGGGGGACATTTTATCAGCCCCAGCATTTT CANRGTFYQPQHF TRBV6-1 . TRBD1 TRBJ1-5
TGTGCCAGCAGTTACCTTCGGGACAGTGAAGCTTTCTTT CASSYLRDSEAFF TRBV12-3/TRBV12-4 . TRBD1 TRBJ1-1
TGCAGTGCTAGGTCCCCACTTCAGGGGGAAATCTACGAGCAGTACTTC CSARSPLQGEIYEQYF TRBV20-1 many TRBD1 TRBJ2-7
TGTGCCAGCAGCGTGTTACGGACCCTGAGGGCTCAACCCCAGCATTTT CASSVLRTLRAQPQHF TRBV9 few . TRBJ1-5
TGTGCCAGCAGCGTAGAGGGGGTCTCTGGAAACACCATATATTTT CASSVEGVSGNTIYF TRBV9 once . TRBJ1-3
TGTGCCAGCAGCCCACAGCGAAATCAGCCCCAGCATTTT CASSPQRNQPQHF TRBV7-6 few . TRBJ1-5
TGTGCCAGCAGCTCGGGACAGGTGACCGGGGAGCTGTTTTTT CASSSGQVTGELFF TRBV7-3 . TRBD1 TRBJ2-2
TGTGCCAGCAGTGACGGGAGTTCCGGGGAGCTGTTTTTT CASSDGSSGELFF TRBV6-5 . . TRBJ2-2